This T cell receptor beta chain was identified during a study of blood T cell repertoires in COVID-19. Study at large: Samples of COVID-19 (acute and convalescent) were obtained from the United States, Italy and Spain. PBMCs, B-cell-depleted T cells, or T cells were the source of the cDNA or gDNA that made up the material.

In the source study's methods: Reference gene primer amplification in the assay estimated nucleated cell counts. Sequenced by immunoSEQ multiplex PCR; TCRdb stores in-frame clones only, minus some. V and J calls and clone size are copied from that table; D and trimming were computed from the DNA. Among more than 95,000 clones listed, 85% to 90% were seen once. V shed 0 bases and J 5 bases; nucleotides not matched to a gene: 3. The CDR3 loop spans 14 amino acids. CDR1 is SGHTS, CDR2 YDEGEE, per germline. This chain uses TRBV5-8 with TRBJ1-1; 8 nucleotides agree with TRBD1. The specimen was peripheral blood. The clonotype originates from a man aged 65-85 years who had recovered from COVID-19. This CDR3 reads CASSLGQGATEAFF. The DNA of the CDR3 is TGTGCCAGCAGCTTGGGGCAGGGGGCGACTGAAGCTTTCTTT.